This T cell receptor beta chain was identified in a study of Graves' ophthalmopathy and Graves' hyperthyroidism. This CDR3 is 13 amino acids long. V shed 5 bases and J shed 2 bases, with 9 bases lying between them. The V gene's germline CDR1 is DFQATT and CDR2 SNEGSKA (reference sequence). TCR beta CDR3 amplification used RNA transcripts. The first-round RT-PCR employed HTBI primers together with the Qiagen OneStep RT-PCR kit. A multiplex PCR was then performed as the second round. TCRdb re-derived calls from the multiplex PCR reads in MiXCR, one entry per CDR3 protein. Among roughly 480,000 distinct CDR3 sequences, about 15% were seen once, and the ten largest hold 9.8%. Presentation of ophthalmopathy in the donors involved moderate-to-severe activity, CAS ≥3, NOSPECS ≥4 and a duration under 3 months. The PBMCs were taken from less than 11 ml of fresh peripheral blood.

The sample consisted of blood. The chain recombines TRBV20-1 with TRBJ2-2, with D uncertain. The TCR sequence derives from a woman younger than 45 with Graves' ophthalmopathy. The chain's CDR3 is CSAPGPNTGELFF. The CDR3 DNA reads TGCAGTGCTCCTGGACCAAACACCGGGGAGCTGTTTTTT.